This TCR beta chain was sequenced during a study of blood T cell repertoires in COVID-19. Study-wide context: The origin of the acute and convalescent COVID-19 samples was the United States, Italy and Spain. PBMCs, B-cell-depleted T cells, or T cells provided the cDNA or gDNA that made up the material.

Assay: immunoSEQ multiplex PCR; the TCRdb copy retains only in-frame clones and omits some. The repertoire has 250,000 to 300,000 clones, just over 90% of them found once; the top ten carry approximately 2.4%. In this sample, this clone turned up a few times. This CDR3 is also generated by other DNA sequences in the sample. The CDR3 has 12 amino acids. Trimming pared 2 bases from V and 5 bases from J, leaving 6 bases between. In germline, CDR1 is KGHSH, CDR2 LQKENI. Participants' own reports of clinical history determined their cohort assignment. Input material: PBMCs or T cells enriched from blood (not recorded which). The clonotype was recovered from a woman aged 40 to 50 with acute COVID-19. This chain joins TRBV18 and TRBJ2-5, with TRBD2 as a possible D gene (6 bases). The CDR3 here is CASSPGGETQYF. The CDR3 nucleotides read TGTGCCAGCTCACCAGGGGGGGAGACCCAGTACTTC.